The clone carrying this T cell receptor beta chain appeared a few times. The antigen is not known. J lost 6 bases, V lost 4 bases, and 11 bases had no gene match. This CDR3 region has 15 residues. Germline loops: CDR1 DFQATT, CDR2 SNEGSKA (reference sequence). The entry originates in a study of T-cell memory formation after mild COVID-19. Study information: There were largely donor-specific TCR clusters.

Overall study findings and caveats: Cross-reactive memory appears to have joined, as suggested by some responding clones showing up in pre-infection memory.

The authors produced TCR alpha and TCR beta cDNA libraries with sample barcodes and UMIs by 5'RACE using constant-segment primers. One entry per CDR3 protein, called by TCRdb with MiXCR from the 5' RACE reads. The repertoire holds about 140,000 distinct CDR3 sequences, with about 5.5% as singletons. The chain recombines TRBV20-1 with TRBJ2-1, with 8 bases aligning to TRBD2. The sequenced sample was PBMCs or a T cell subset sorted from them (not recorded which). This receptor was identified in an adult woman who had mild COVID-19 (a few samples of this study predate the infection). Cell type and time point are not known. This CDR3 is CSATILADGANEQFF. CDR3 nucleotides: TGCAGTGCTACTATACTAGCGGACGGGGCCAATGAGCAGTTCTTC.